This T cell receptor (beta chain) was profiled in a study of CD8 T cells in ankylosing spondylitis. Broader study findings: Past research had described some motif variants in reactive arthritis synovial fluid and blood.

There are many counts of this clonotype. Antigen specificity is unknown. TCRdb re-analysed the 5' RACE reads in MiXCR, keeping a single row per CDR3 protein. The table lists under 200,000 distinct CDR3 sequences, 10% to 15% of them singletons, with more than 9.5% in the top ten. Germline CDR1 reads SQVTM; CDR2 reads ANQGSEA. This CDR3 comprises 14 residues. V was shortened by 7 bases and J by 0 bases, with 15 bases between the two germline ends. This receptor was obtained from a female donor with ankylosing spondylitis or in good health (not recorded which). V gene TRBV29-1 combines with J gene TRBJ1-1; TRBD1 is a possible D gene (6 bases). Sequencing used blood, either unsorted or a sorted T cell fraction (not recorded which). The CDR3 DNA is TGCAGCGCCTCGAGGACAGCCATGAACACTGAAGCTTTCTTT. Its protein product is CSASRTAMNTEAFF.